This TCR beta chain derives from a study of blood T cell repertoires in COVID-19. At the level of the study: The analysed material was cDNA or gDNA that came from T cells, B-cell-depleted T cells, or PBMCs.

Participants were aged about 18 to 100 years, lived in around 22 US areas, and enrolled virtually. Assay used: immunoSEQ multiplex PCR; TCRdb lists only in-frame clones, some missing. The table shows 300,000 to 400,000 clones, with approximately 87% occurring only once. CDR3 size: 12 residues. The V gene end was trimmed by 7 bases and the J gene end by 6 bases; junction bases not matched to a gene: 4. CDR1 is SGDLS, CDR2 YYNGEE, per germline. V usage is TRBV9 and J usage is TRBJ2-1; 7 bases map to TRBD2. Input material: PBMCs or T cells enriched from blood (not recorded which). This receptor was identified in a woman in her thirties with acute COVID-19. CDR3 sequence: CASAGVFNEQFF. CDR3 nucleotides: TGTGCCAGCGCGGGGGTTTTCAATGAGCAGTTCTTC.